The 20 T cell receptor beta chains below come from one sample, sequenced in a study of blood T cell repertoires in COVID-19. Assay: immunoSEQ multiplex PCR; the TCRdb copy retains only in-frame clones and omits some. The table shows roughly 220,000 clones, with 88% occurring only once. The specimen was PBMCs or T cells enriched from blood (not recorded which). All receptors derive from a young woman who had recovered from COVID-19.

This clone appeared a few times. The V call is TRBV5-6, the J call TRBJ1-3; 7 bases match TRBD1. This CDR3 contains 16 residues. The V gene end was trimmed by 0 bases and the J gene end by 3 bases; junction bases not matched to a gene: 6. From germline, CDR1 is SGHDT and CDR2 YYEEEE. CDR3 DNA sequence: TGTGCCAGCAGCTTGGAGGACAGGTCGTATGGAAACACCATATATTTT. Translated, it gives CASSLEDRSYGNTIYF. The variable domain in full, with the rest retrieved from reference TRBV5-6 and TRBJ1-3, is DAGVTQSPTHLIKTRGQQVTLRCSPKSGHDTVSWYQQALGQGPQFIFQYYEEEERQRGNFPDRFSGHQFPNYSSELNVNALLLGDSALYLCASSLEDRSYGNTIYFGEGSWLTVV.

The chain couples TRBV11-1 to TRBJ2-2; D is perhaps TRBD1 (6 bases). The germline V gene has CDR1 SGHAT and CDR2 FQDESV (reference sequence). V shed 5 bases and J shed 4 bases, with 14 bases lying between them. CDR3 length: 15 residues. The chain's CDR3 is CASSRQDGVTGELFF. CDR3 nucleotide sequence: TGTGCCAGCAGCAGACAGGACGGAGTCACCGGGGAGCTGTTTTTT.

The J gene is TRBJ2-3, the V gene TRBV5-6; 9 nucleotides line up with TRBD2. CDR3 length: 16 amino acids. With V trimmed by 4 bases and J by 0 bases, 6 bases remained unmatched. Germline V lookup: CDR1 SGHDT, CDR2 YYEEEE. The CDR3 region is CASSPLAGPSTDTQYF. CDR3 nucleotides: TGTGCCAGCAGCCCACTAGCGGGCCCTAGCACAGATACGCAGTATTTT.

This rearrangement joins TRBV15 to TRBJ1-2; weak D call: TRBD1 (5 bases). The CDR3 contains 15 residues. Germline V CDR1 and CDR2: LNHNV, YYDKDF (reference sequence). Trimming cost V 0 bases and J 0 bases, with 8 bases left between them. The CDR3 nucleotides read TGTGCCACCAGCAGAGATACAGGACCTAACTATGGCTACACCTTC. It encodes CATSRDTGPNYGYTF. Variable domain in full (rest from reference TRBV15 and TRBJ1-2): DAMVIQNPRYQVTQFGKPVTLSCSQTLNHNVMYWYQQKSSQAPKLLFHYYDKDFNNEADTPDNFQSRRPNTSFCFLDIRSPGLGDTAMYLCATSRDTGPNYGYTFGSGTRLTVV.

The rearrangement uses TRBV11-2 and TRBJ2-7, with D maybe TRBD2 (6 bases). Trimming removed 2 bases at V and 2 bases at J, with 10 bases between. From germline, CDR1 is SGHAT and CDR2 FQNNGV. The CDR3 is made up of 14 amino acids. The CDR3 protein is CASSLKGGAYEQYF. The CDR3 DNA reads TGTGCCAGCAGCTTAAAAGGAGGGGCCTACGAGCAGTACTTC. Combining the CDR3 with reference TRBV11-2 and TRBJ2-7 gives the whole variable domain EAGVAQSPRYKIIEKRQSVAFWCNPISGHATLYWYQQILGQGPKLLIQFQNNGVVDDSQLPKDRFSAERLKGVDSTLKIQPAKLEDSAVYLCASSLKGGAYEQYFGPGTRLTVT.

This clone was seen once. The chain is built from TRBV3-1 (or the pseudogene TRBV3-2) and TRBJ2-7; D gene ambiguous. Trimming left V 4 bases short and J 2 bases short, with 9 bases between. The CDR3 covers 13 residues. Germline loops: CDR1 LGHDT, CDR2 YNNKEL (reference sequence). CDR3 sequence: CASSPSNTYEQYF. The CDR3 nucleotides are TGTGCCAGCAGCCCGTCCAACACCTACGAGCAGTACTTC.

The chain has TRBV12-3 or TRBV12-4 and TRBJ1-2; unclear D gene. The CDR3 has 13 residues. V was pared by 6 bases and J by 4 bases, with 12 bases between. CDR3 bases: TGTGCCAGCAGCCGTGCAGTAAGCTATGGCTACACCTTC. As protein: CASSRAVSYGYTF.

V gene TRBV27 combines with J gene TRBJ1-5; possible D gene TRBD1, 5 bases. There are 16 residues in the CDR3. CDR1 MNHEY and CDR2 SMNVEV come from the germline V gene (reference sequence). With 0 bases removed from V and 1 base from J, the gap between germline ends came to 10 bases. CDR3 nucleotides: TGTGCCAGCAGTTTATCGTTCAGGGCAAGCAATCAGCCCCAGCATTTT. The encoded protein is CASSLSFRASNQPQHF.

The chain links TRBV7-7 to TRBJ2-5; D is unclear. The CDR3 length is 13 residues. V dropped 1 base and J dropped 6 bases, with 9 bases sitting between them. The V gene's germline CDR1 is SSHAT and CDR2 FNYEAQ (reference sequence). This CDR3 reads CASSLGDIKTQYF. The CDR3 DNA reads TGTGCCAGCAGCTTAGGCGATATCAAGACCCAGTACTTC.

This clone was seen once. The chain links TRBV5-6 to TRBJ1-6; 7 positions agree with TRBD1. The length of the CDR3 is 19 residues. The trim removed 3 bases at V and 0 bases at J, leaving 12 bases unmatched. Germline V CDR1 and CDR2: SGHDT, YYEEEE. This CDR3 reads CASSSPAGTESSYNSPLHF. The CDR3 DNA reads TGTGCCAGCAGCTCACCCGCTGGGACAGAGAGCTCCTATAATTCACCCCTCCACTTT.

CDR3 residues: CASSLGGPIIHNSPLHF. CDR3 nucleotide sequence: TGTGCCAGCAGCTTGGGAGGGCCAATCATCCATAATTCACCCCTCCACTTT. This chain uses TRBV5-6 with TRBJ1-6; D uncertain. The CDR3 totals 17 residues. Trimming cost V 0 bases and J 5 bases, with 15 bases left between them. Germline assignment: CDR1 SGHDT and CDR2 YYEEEE.

This clone has just one count. The rearrangement links TRBV19 to TRBJ2-2, with 9 bases lining up with TRBD1. This CDR3 is built from 17 residues. In germline, CDR1 is LNHDA, CDR2 SQIVND (reference sequence). V was pared by 1 base and J by 7 bases, with 10 bases of the junction left unmatched. The chain's CDR3 is CASSIGGTGTGFGELFF. The CDR3 DNA sequence: TGTGCCAGTAGTATAGGGGGAACCGGGACAGGGTTCGGGGAGCTGTTTTTT.

The chain recombines TRBV18 with TRBJ1-5; D may be TRBD1 (5 bases). V lost 2 bases and J lost 0, with 11 bases in between. Germline loops: CDR1 KGHSH, CDR2 LQKENI. This CDR3 is built from 16 residues. CDR3 DNA: TGTGCCAGCTCACCAAAGACAGTCAATAGCAATCAGCCCCAGCATTTT. Protein: CASSPKTVNSNQPQHF. Full variable domain (rest looked up from reference TRBV18 and TRBJ1-5): NAGVMQNPRHLVRRRGQEARLRCSPMKGHSHVYWYRQLPEEGLKFMVYLQKENIIDESGMPKERFSAEFPKEGPSILRIQQVVRGDSAAYFCASSPKTVNSNQPQHFGDGTRLSIL.

The chain combines TRBV29-1 with TRBJ2-1; possibly TRBD2 for D (5 bases). Trimming left V 3 bases short and J 7 bases short, with 13 bases between. CDR1 and CDR2 (germline): SQVTM, ANQGSEA. This CDR3 contains 13 residues. In DNA form, the CDR3 reads TGCAGCGTTGAGGGAGTTGTAGGTAATGAGCAGTTCTTC. It codes for CSVEGVVGNEQFF.

The J gene is TRBJ2-2, the V gene TRBV5-1, with TRBD1 identical over 9 bases. This CDR3 comprises 11 residues. J lost 14 bases, V lost 2 bases, and 1 base had no gene match. Germline V gives CDR1 SGHRS, CDR2 YFSETQ. DNA for the CDR3: TGCGCCAGCAGCTTACAGGGGGCACTGTTTTTT. Translating it yields CASSLQGALFF.

V gene TRBV5-4 combines with J gene TRBJ2-2; 9 nucleotides agree with TRBD1. This CDR3 comprises 16 residues. Trimming at V came to 3 bases and at J to 5 bases, leaving 8 bases not matched to a gene. CDR1 SGHNT and CDR2 YYREEE come from the germline V gene (reference sequence). CDR3 region: CASSSWTGETTGELFF. DNA for the CDR3: TGTGCCAGCAGCTCCTGGACAGGGGAGACAACCGGGGAGCTGTTTTTT.

The chain links TRBV29-1 to TRBJ2-7, with TRBD1 matching over 10 bases. This CDR3 spans 11 amino acids. Trimming at V came to 6 bases and at J to 6 bases, leaving 2 bases not matched to a gene. In germline, CDR1 is SQVTM, CDR2 ANQGSEA. The CDR3 region is CSVRTGGEQYF. For the CDR3, the DNA is TGCAGCGTCAGGACAGGGGGCGAGCAGTACTTC.

This rearrangement joins TRBV12-3 or TRBV12-4 to TRBJ2-1, with D possibly TRBD1 on 5 matching bases. Trimming removed 2 bases from V and 9 bases from J, with 8 bases in between. CDR3 length: 12 residues. The CDR3 spells CASSLQRGEQFF. The CDR3 DNA reads as TGTGCCAGCAGTTTACAAAGGGGTGAGCAGTTCTTC.

This sequence joins TRBV19 and TRBJ1-1, with 7 nucleotides matching TRBD1. Germline CDR1 and CDR2: LNHDA and SQIVND (reference sequence). The trim removed 0 bases at V and 4 bases at J, leaving 2 bases unmatched. The CDR3 loop spans 14 amino acids. The CDR3 loop is CASSIETGSTEAFF. In DNA form, the CDR3 reads TGTGCCAGTAGTATAGAGACAGGGAGCACTGAAGCTTTCTTT.

In DNA, the CDR3 is TGTGCCAGCAGCTTCGACAGGGGGCAGGGAGAGACCCAGTACTTC. It translates to CASSFDRGQGETQYF. The V and J genes are TRBV7-3 and TRBJ2-5, with 10 positions matching TRBD1. This CDR3 contains 15 residues. Germline loops: CDR1 SGHTA, CDR2 FQGTGA. V lost 3 bases to trimming and J lost 4 bases; unmatched junction nucleotides: 5.